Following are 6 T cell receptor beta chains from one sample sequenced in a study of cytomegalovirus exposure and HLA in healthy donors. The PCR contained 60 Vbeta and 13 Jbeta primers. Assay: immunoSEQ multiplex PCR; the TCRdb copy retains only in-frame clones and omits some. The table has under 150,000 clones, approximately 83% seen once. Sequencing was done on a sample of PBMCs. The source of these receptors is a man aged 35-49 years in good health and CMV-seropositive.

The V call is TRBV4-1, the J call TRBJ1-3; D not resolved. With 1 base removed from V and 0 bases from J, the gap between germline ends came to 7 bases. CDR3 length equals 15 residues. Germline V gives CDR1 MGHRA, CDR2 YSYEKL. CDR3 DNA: TGCGCCAGCAGCCAAGCATCCAGCTCTGGAAACACCATATATTTT. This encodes CASSQASSSGNTIYF.

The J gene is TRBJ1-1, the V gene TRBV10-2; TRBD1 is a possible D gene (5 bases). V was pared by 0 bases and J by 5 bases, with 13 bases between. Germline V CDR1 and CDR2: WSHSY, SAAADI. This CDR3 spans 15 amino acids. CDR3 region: CASSESKFRGTEAFF. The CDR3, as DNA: TGCGCCAGCAGTGAGTCTAAATTCCGGGGGACTGAAGCTTTCTTT.

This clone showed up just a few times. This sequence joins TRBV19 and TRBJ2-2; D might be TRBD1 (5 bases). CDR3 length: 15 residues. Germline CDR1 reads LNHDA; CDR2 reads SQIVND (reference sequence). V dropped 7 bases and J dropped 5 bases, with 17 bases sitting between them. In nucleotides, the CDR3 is TGTGCCAGTATGGAAGGTCAGGGTCTAACCGGGGAGCTGTTTTTT. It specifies CASMEGQGLTGELFF.

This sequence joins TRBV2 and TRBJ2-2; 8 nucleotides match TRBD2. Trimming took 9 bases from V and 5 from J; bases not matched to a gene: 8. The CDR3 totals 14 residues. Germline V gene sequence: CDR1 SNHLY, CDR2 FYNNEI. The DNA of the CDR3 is TGTGCCAGGACCAGCGGGAGTGGAACCGGGGAGCTGTTTTTT. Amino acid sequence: CARTSGSGTGELFF.

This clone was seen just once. The CDR3 DNA sequence: TGTGCCAGCACTGGGAGGGGGAACACTGAAGCTTTCTTT. Its translation: CASTGRGNTEAFF. J is TRBJ1-1 and V is TRBV2; D possibly corresponds to TRBD1 (5 bases). From germline, CDR1 is SNHLY and CDR2 FYNNEI. The CDR3 extends over 13 amino acids. Trimming stripped 7 bases from V and 1 base from J, with 10 bases between.

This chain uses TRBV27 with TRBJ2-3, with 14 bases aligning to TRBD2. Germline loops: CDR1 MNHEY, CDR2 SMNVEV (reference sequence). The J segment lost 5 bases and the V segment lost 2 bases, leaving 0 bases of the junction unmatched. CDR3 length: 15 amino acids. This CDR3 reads CASSLGLAGGDTQYF. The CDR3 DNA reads TGTGCCAGCAGTTTAGGACTAGCGGGAGGAGATACGCAGTATTTT.